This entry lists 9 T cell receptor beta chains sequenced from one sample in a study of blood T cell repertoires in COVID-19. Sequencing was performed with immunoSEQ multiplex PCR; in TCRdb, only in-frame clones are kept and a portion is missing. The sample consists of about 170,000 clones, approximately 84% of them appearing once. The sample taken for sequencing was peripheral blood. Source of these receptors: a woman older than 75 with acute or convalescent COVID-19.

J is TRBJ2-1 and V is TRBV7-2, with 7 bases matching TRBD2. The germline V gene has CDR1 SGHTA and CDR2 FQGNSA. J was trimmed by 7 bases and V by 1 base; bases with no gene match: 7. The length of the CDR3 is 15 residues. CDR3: CASSLGPALANEQFF. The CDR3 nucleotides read TGTGCCAGCAGCTTAGGGCCCGCACTAGCGAATGAGCAGTTCTTC. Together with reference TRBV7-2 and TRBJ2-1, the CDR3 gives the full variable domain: GAGVSQSPSNKVTEKGKDVELRCDPISGHTALYWYRQSLGQGLEFLIYFQGNSAPDKSGLPSDRFSAERTGGSVSTLTIQRTQQEDSAVYLCASSLGPALANEQFFGPGTRLTVL.

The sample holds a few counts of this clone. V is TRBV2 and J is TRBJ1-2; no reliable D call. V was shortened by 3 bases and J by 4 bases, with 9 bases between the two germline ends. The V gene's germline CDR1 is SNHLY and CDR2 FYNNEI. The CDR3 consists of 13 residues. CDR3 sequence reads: CASSEEALYGYTF. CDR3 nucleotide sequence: TGTGCCAGCAGTGAGGAGGCCCTCTATGGCTACACCTTC.

The CDR3 nucleotides are TGTGCCAGCAGCCAAGGGCGGGCATATAGCAATCAGCCCCAGCATTTT. This translates into CASSQGRAYSNQPQHF. The chain uses TRBV3-1 (or the pseudogene TRBV3-2) and TRBJ1-5; no definite D call. There are 16 residues in the CDR3. The germline V and J ends were trimmed by 1 base and 0 bases, with 10 bases remaining between them. Per the germline V gene, CDR1 is LGHDT and CDR2 is YNNKEL (reference sequence).

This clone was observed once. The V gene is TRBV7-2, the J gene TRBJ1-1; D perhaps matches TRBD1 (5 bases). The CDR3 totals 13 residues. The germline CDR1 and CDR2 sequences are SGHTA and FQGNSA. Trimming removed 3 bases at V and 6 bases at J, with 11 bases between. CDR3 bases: TGTGCCAGCAGCTTCTGGGGGGGTTCTGAAGCTTTCTTT. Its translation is CASSFWGGSEAFF. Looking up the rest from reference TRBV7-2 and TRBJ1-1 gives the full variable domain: GAGVSQSPSNKVTEKGKDVELRCDPISGHTALYWYRQSLGQGLEFLIYFQGNSAPDKSGLPSDRFSAERTGGSVSTLTIQRTQQEDSAVYLCASSFWGGSEAFFGQGTRLTVV.

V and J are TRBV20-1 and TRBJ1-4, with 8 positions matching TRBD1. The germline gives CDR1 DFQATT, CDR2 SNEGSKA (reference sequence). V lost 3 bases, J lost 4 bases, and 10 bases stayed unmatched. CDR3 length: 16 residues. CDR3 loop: CSASASGGAINEKLFF. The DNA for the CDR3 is TGCAGTGCTAGTGCCTCAGGGGGCGCGATTAATGAAAAACTGTTTTTT.

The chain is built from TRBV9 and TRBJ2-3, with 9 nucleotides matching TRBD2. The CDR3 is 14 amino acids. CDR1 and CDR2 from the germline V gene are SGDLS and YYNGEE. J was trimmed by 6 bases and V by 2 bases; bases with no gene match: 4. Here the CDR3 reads CASSVSGRMDTQYF. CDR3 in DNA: TGTGCCAGCAGCGTCAGCGGGAGGATGGATACGCAGTATTTT.

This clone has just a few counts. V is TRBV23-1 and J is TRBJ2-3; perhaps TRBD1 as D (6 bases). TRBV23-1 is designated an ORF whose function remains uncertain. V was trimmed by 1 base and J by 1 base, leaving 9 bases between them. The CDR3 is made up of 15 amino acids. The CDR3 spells CASSQWGPGTDTQYF. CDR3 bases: TGCGCCAGCAGTCAATGGGGGCCAGGCACAGATACGCAGTATTTT.

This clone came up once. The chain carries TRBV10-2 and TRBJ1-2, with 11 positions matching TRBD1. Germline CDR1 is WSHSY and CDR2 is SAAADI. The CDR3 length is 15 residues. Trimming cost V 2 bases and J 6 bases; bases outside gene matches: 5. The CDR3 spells CASSEPDRGQNGYTF. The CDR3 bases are TGCGCCAGCAGTGAGCCGGACAGGGGGCAGAATGGCTACACCTTC.

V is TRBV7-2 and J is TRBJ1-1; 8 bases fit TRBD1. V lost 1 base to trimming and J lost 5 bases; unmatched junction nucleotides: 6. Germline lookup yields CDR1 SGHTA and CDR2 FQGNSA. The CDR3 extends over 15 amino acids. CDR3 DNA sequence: TGTGCCAGCAGCTTAGTGCGGACAGGGAGGACTGAAGCTTTCTTT. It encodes CASSLVRTGRTEAFF.